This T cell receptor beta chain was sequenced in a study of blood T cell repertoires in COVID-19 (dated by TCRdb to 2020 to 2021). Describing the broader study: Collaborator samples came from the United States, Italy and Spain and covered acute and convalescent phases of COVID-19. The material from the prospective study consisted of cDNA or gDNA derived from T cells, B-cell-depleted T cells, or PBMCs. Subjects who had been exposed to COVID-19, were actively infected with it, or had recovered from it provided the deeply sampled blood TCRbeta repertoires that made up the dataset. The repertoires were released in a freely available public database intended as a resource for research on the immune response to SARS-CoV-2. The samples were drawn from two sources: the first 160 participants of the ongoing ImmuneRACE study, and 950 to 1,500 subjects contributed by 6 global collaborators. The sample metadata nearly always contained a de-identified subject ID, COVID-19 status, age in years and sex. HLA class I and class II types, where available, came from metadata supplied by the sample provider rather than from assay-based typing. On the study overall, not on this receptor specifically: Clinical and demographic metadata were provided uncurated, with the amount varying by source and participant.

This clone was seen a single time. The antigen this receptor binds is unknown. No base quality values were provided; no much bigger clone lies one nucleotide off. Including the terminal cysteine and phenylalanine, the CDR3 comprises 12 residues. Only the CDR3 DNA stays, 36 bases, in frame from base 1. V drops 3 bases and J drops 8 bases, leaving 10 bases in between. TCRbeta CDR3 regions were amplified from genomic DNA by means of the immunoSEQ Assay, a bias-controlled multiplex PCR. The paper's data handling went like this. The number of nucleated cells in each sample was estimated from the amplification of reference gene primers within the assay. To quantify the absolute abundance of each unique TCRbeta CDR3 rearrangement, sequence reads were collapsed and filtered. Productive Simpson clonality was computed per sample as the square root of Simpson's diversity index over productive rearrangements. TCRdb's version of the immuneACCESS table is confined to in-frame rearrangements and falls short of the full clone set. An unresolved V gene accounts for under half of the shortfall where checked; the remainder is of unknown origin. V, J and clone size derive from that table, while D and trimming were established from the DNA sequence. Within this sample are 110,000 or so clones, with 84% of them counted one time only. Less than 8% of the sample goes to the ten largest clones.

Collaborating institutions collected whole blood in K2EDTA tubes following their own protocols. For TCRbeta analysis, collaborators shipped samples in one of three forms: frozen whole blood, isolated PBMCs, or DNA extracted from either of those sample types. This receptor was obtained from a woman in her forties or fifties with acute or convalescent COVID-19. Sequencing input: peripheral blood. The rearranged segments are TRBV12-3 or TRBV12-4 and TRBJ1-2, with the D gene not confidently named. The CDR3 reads CASSFVRHGYTF. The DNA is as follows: TGTGCCAGCAGTTTCGTCAGGCACGGCTACACCTTC.